The rows below give T cell receptor beta chains drawn from one sample of a study of T cell changes during pregnancy in multiple sclerosis. Produced via immunoSEQ multiplex PCR; TCRdb's table is partial and in-frame only. The repertoire holds about 87,000 clones, with over 85% as singletons. This material consisted of peripheral blood, taken in the third trimester of pregnancy. Receptors originate from a female donor in good health, enrolled as a control in a pregnancy study. Each CDR3 is given with its conserved first and last residue. The D gene is left open where the match is weak. Some rows have no size entry. The others give once, few or many, or a class for an expanded clone.

TRBV27	TRBD1	.	TRBJ1-1	TGTGCCAGCAGTGAAGGGACAGGGGAAACTGAAGCTTTCTTT	CASSEGTGETEAFF
TRBV27	.	.	TRBJ2-7	TGTGCCAGCAGTTTAATACCTCTACTAAGCCCACTAGTGCAGTACTTC	CASSLIPLLSPLVQYF
TRBV6-1	.	.	TRBJ2-7	TGTGCCAGCAGTCTTGCGGAAAGGGGCGAGCAGTACTTC	CASSLAERGEQYF
TRBV28	TRBD2	.	TRBJ2-2	TGTGCCAGCAGCTCCCCTGAGGGTAGCGGGAGGCCCGGGGAGCTGTTTTTT	CASSSPEGSGRPGELFF
TRBV7-9	.	.	TRBJ2-3	TGTGCCAGCAGCTTAGGAACTCTCAGGGCAGATACGCAGTATTTT	CASSLGTLRADTQYF
TRBV4-1	.	few	TRBJ1-1	TGCGCCAGCAGCCAAGGCAGGAACACTGAAGCTTTCTTT	CASSQGRNTEAFF
TRBV11-2	.	once	TRBJ2-1	TGTGCCAGCAGCTTATCTTCAGGGACTTTAATGTCCTACAATGAGCAGTTCTTC	CASSLSSGTLMSYNEQFF
TRBV5-1	.	.	TRBJ2-3	TGCGCCAGCACGGACTTGTGGGGGGGCCCAGATACGCAGTATTTT	CASTDLWGGPDTQYF
TRBV5-1	TRBD1	.	TRBJ1-2	TGCGCCAGCAGCTTGGAGAGGGGGCAAGGCTACACCTTC	CASSLERGQGYTF
TRBV6-1	.	.	TRBJ2-5	TGTGCCAGCAGTGCTCCCAGAGAGACCCAGTACTTC	CASSAPRETQYF
TRBV10-2	.	.	TRBJ2-7	TGCGCCAGCAGTTCGGGATCCTCCTACGAGCAGTACTTC	CASSSGSSYEQYF
TRBV28	TRBD2	.	TRBJ2-1	TGTGCCAGCGGCCTCGGGACTAGCGCCAACTACAATGAGCAGTTCTTC	CASGLGTSANYNEQFF
TRBV21-1	.	.	TRBJ2-5	TGTGCCAGCAGCAAAGCCGAAGAAATTAAGCTCACTAGCGGGAGTTTACGAGAGACCCAGTACTTC	CASSKAEEIKLTSGSLRETQYF
TRBV4-1	.	.	TRBJ2-1	TGCGCCAGCAGCCAAGAGGTCCGGGAGAGCTACAATGAGCAGTTCTTC	CASSQEVRESYNEQFF
TRBV13	TRBD2	.	TRBJ2-3	TGTGCCAGCAGCCCATGGGGCGTAGCGGGAGTGCTAGATACGCAGTATTTT	CASSPWGVAGVLDTQYF
TRBV19	.	.	TRBJ2-1	TGTGCCAGTAGTATAGCGGTTCAACTAGTCCACGAGCAGTTCTTC	CASSIAVQLVHEQFF
TRBV27	.	.	TRBJ2-3	TGTGCCAGCAGAACTCTCAGCACAGATACGCAGTATTTT	CASRTLSTDTQYF
TRBV2	.	.	TRBJ2-7	TGTGCCAGCAGACTAGACGGGACCTACGAGCAGTACTTC	CASRLDGTYEQYF
TRBV5-1	.	.	TRBJ2-2	TGCGCCAGCAGCATACCTAGTTCGTCCGGGGAGCTGTTTTTT	CASSIPSSSGELFF
TRBV10-3	.	.	TRBJ2-7	TGTGCCATCAGTGTTCTTCCTTACGAGCAGTACTTC	CAISVLPYEQYF
TRBV29-1	.	once	TRBJ2-7	TGCAGCGTTTTGGGCAGCTCCTACGAGCAGTACTTC	CSVLGSSYEQYF
TRBV2	.	once	TRBJ2-3	TGTGCCAGCGAGGGGACTAGCACAGATACGCAGTATTTT	CASEGTSTDTQYF
TRBV27	.	once	TRBJ1-1	TGTGCCAGCAGTCATGGGGCGGGGCTGGGGACTGAAGCTTTCTTT	CASSHGAGLGTEAFF
TRBV27	.	.	TRBJ1-4	TGTGCCAGCGGAACTGGGGACTCTAATGAAAAACTGTTTTTT	CASGTGDSNEKLFF
TRBV4-1	.	few	TRBJ1-1	TGCGCCAGCAGTCTATCCCAGAACACTGAAGCTTTCTTT	CASSLSQNTEAFF
TRBV9	TRBD1	.	TRBJ2-2	TGTGCCAGCAGCGGACGTGGGGGACAGGGGTACATCGGGGAGCTGTTTTTT	CASSGRGGQGYIGELFF
TRBV2	.	.	TRBJ2-1	TGTGCCAGCAGAGTCAGGGGTCTAGGGTATTTGGACAATGAGCAGTTCTTC	CASRVRGLGYLDNEQFF
TRBV13	.	.	TRBJ1-3	TGTGCCAGCAGCTTACCCCGGTCGTATAGCTCTGGAAACACCATATATTTT	CASSLPRSYSSGNTIYF
TRBV5-1	TRBD2	.	TRBJ2-1	TGCGCCAGCAGCCACCCCACGGGACTAGCGGGAGGAAGGCAGAATGAGCAGTTCTTC	CASSHPTGLAGGRQNEQFF
TRBV11-2	TRBD2	.	TRBJ2-1	TGTGCCAGCAGCTTAGGTTGGGGGCGGGAGGACTACAATGAGCAGTTCTTC	CASSLGWGREDYNEQFF
TRBV11-2	.	few	TRBJ1-5	TGTGCCAGCAGCCCGGCGGGGGGAGGCCAGCCCCAGCATTTT	CASSPAGGGQPQHF
TRBV7-8	TRBD1	.	TRBJ2-7	TGTGCCAGCAGCCTGGACAGGGGAGACGAGCAGTACTTC	CASSLDRGDEQYF
TRBV6-1	TRBD1	.	TRBJ2-5	TGTGCCAGCAGCCGGGACAGTCAAGAGACCCAGTACTTC	CASSRDSQETQYF
TRBV28	.	.	TRBJ2-1	TGTGCCAGCAGTGTACTCCGGGATCGCCCCTACAATGAGCAGTTCTTC	CASSVLRDRPYNEQFF
TRBV5-1	TRBD2	.	TRBJ2-7	TGCGCCAGCAGCTTGGAGGTCTTCGGGCGGGAGAGCTGCGAGCAGTACTTC	CASSLEVFGRESCEQYF
TRBV2	TRBD1	once	TRBJ2-5	TGTGCCAGCAGGGGGACAGGGCGAAGAGGAGAGACCCAGTACTTC	CASRGTGRRGETQYF
TRBV6-1	.	.	TRBJ2-1	TGTGCCAGCAGTGAATTAGGTGGGAGGGGGAGGGTGGGGTCGGGCAATGAGCAGTTCTTC	CASSELGGRGRVGSGNEQFF
TRBV4-2	.	.	TRBJ2-3	TGTGCCAGCAGCTCCCTGAGTGATGCCGCTACGCAGTATTTT	CASSSLSDAATQYF
TRBV19	TRBD2	.	TRBJ2-1	TGTGCCAGTAGTATAGGGCCTAGCGGGAGGGCCGTGGAGCAGTTCTTC	CASSIGPSGRAVEQFF
TRBV5-1	.	.	TRBJ2-5	TGCGCCAGCAGCTTGAGGACAGAAGAGACCCAGTACTTC	CASSLRTEETQYF
TRBV10-3	TRBD2	.	TRBJ2-1	TGTGCCATCCGGGGGACTAGCGGGTGGGAGCAGTTCTTC	CAIRGTSGWEQFF
TRBV2	.	once	TRBJ2-3	TGTGCCAGCAGTCCGCAGAGGGAGGTGGATACGCAGTATTTT	CASSPQREVDTQYF
TRBV5-1	.	.	TRBJ1-1	TGCGCCAGCAGCTTCGGTGTCAGGGTCGAAGCTTTCTTT	CASSFGVRVEAFF
TRBV7-9	TRBD2	.	TRBJ2-7	TGTGCCAGCAGCCCCAGCGGGAGCGGCTACGAGCAGTACTTC	CASSPSGSGYEQYF
TRBV5-8	.	.	TRBJ1-1	TGTGCCAGCAGCTTACACCAAGCTTTCTTT	CASSLHQAFF
TRBV7-2	TRBD1	.	TRBJ2-1	TGTGCCAGCAGCTCGGGGGACAGGTCGGAGTTCTTC	CASSSGDRSEFF
TRBV18	.	.	TRBJ2-7	TGTGCCAGCTCTCCTGACAGGAACTCCTACGAGCAGTACTTC	CASSPDRNSYEQYF
TRBV29-1	TRBD2	.	TRBJ2-7	TGCAGCGACCTAGCGGGCTGTTTCGAGCAGTACTTC	CSDLAGCFEQYF
TRBV7-6	.	.	TRBJ2-3	TGTGCCACGGCGGGCGGCCACACAGATACGCAGTATTTT	CATAGGHTDTQYF
TRBV28	TRBD2	.	TRBJ2-7	TGTGCCAGCAGTTCTTTGGCGGGAGGACGCTACGAGCAGTACTTC	CASSSLAGGRYEQYF
TRBV25-1	.	once	TRBJ2-3	TGTGCCAGCAGACCACGGGACACCTTCACAGATACGCAGTATTTT	CASRPRDTFTDTQYF
TRBV9	TRBD2	.	TRBJ2-3	TGTGCCAGCAGCGCGGGACTAGCGGGAGGATTCACAGATACGCAGTATTTT	CASSAGLAGGFTDTQYF
TRBV27	.	.	TRBJ2-3	TGTGCCAGCAGTTTTGCGGGGGCACGCACAGATACGCAGTATTTT	CASSFAGARTDTQYF
TRBV28	TRBD1	once	TRBJ1-5	TGTGCCAGCAGTACTCCCGGGACAGGGAACAATCAGCCCCAGCATTTT	CASSTPGTGNNQPQHF
TRBV28	TRBD1	once	TRBJ1-4	TGTGCCAGCAGGCCGGGACAGTCTTTCAATGAAAAACTGTTTTTT	CASRPGQSFNEKLFF
TRBV13	.	.	TRBJ2-7	TGTGCCAGCAGCTTAGGTCCCACCTACGAGCAGTACTTC	CASSLGPTYEQYF
TRBV6-5	.	.	TRBJ1-2	TGTGCCAGCAGTTATTGGGCTTACTATGGCTACACCTTC	CASSYWAYYGYTF
TRBV13	.	.	TRBJ2-7	TGTGCCAGCAGCCTAGAGCGCGAGCAGTACTTC	CASSLEREQYF
TRBV5-1	TRBD1	.	TRBJ2-7	TGCGCCAGCAGCTTGCCGGGACAGGGAGCCTACGAGCAGTACTTC	CASSLPGQGAYEQYF